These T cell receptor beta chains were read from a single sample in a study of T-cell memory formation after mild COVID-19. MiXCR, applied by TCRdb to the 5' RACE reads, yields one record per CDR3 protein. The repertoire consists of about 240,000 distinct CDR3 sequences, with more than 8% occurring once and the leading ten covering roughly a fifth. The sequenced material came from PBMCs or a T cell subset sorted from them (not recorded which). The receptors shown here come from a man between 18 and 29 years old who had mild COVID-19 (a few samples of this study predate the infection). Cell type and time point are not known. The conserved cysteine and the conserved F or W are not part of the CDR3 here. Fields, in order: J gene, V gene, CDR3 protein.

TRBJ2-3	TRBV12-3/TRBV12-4	ASSLREEQADTQY
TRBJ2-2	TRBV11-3	ASSLDSFDNGELF
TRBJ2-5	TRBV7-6	ASSRLGGAWETQY
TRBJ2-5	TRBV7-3	ASSLDGPGETQY
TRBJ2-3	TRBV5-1	ASSLVAASTDTQY
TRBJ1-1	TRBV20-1	SAYGGTEAF
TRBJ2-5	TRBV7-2	ASSLNQAGQETQY
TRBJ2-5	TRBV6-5	ASSSSTSGGNGETQY
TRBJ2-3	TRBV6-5	ASSYSQTSGGARLY
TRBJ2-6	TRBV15	ATSRGGLGANVLT
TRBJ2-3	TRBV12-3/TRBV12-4	ASSLNRGTDTQY
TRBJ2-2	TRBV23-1	ASSQITGELF
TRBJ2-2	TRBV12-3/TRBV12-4	ASSLTFRELF
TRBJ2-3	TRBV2	ASRMTSGSDTQY
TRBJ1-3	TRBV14	ASSRSYSGNTIY
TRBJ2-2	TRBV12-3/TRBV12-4	ASSWGQGATGELF
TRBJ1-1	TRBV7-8	ASRPEGQTKAF
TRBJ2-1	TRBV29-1	SVETGNLFSSYNEQF
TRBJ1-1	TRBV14	ASSQNRPGEAF
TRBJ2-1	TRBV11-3	ASSLVSVGEQF
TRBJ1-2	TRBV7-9	ASSLYASGVSSNYGYT
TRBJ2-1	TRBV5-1	ASSLAVDYNEQF
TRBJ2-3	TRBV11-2	ATQGGGGDTQY
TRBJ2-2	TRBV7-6	ASSRGRGFTGELF
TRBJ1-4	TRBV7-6	ASSSNPDSATNEKLF
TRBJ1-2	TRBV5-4	ASSLGQGMPNYGYT
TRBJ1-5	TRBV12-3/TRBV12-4	ASSPGLRSNQPQH
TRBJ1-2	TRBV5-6	ASSFPGQVLGYGYT
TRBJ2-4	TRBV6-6	ASSPFGDPKLAKNIQY
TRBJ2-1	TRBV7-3	ASSLRRGGPYEQF
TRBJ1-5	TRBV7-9	ASSSGVRNQPQH
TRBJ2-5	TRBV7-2	ASSLAGNLPQETQY
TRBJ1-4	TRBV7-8	ASSLRVSNEKLF
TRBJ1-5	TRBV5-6	ASSLRTPSPQPQH
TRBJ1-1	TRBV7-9	ASNPSQADTEAF
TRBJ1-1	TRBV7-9	ASSLGTGETEAF
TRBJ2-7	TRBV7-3	ASSGTGEYEQY
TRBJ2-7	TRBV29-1	SVEDQNESHYEQY
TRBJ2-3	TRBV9	ASSVGHSTDTQY
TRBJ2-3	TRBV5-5	ASSLDPGTTDTQY